One and the same sample provided the 27 T cell receptor beta chains below, sequenced in a study of Graves' ophthalmopathy and Graves' hyperthyroidism. Amplification of the TCR beta CDR3 regions used RNA transcripts (as template). RT-PCR in the first round used HTBI primers; a second-round multiplex PCR followed. TCRdb recomputed calls from the multiplex PCR reads with MiXCR, one row per CDR3 protein. The table lists roughly 300,000 distinct CDR3 sequences, 15% to 20% of them singletons. Sequenced input: peripheral blood. The receptors come from an adult man with Graves' ophthalmopathy.

At least ten counts were recorded for this clonotype. The V gene is TRBV19, the J gene TRBJ1-5, with 7 bases aligning to TRBD1. Unmatched junction bases numbered 8, after V lost 4 bases and J lost 5 bases. Germline CDR1 is LNHDA and CDR2 is SQIVND (reference sequence). This CDR3 is built from 15 residues. CDR3 sequence reads: CASSTVTGDDQPQHF. Here the CDR3 DNA reads TGTGCCAGTAGTACGGTCACAGGGGACGATCAGCCCCAGCATTTT.

This clonotype was detected a few times. The rearrangement joins TRBV7-8 to TRBJ1-1; D remains ambiguous. Trimming stripped 1 base from V and 0 bases from J, with 6 bases between. This CDR3 region has 14 residues. From germline, CDR1 is SGHVS and CDR2 FQNEAQ. DNA of the CDR3: TGTGCCAGCAGCTTAGTTAGACTGAACACTGAAGCTTTCTTT. It encodes CASSLVRLNTEAFF.

The table lists this clonotype with many counts. This chain links TRBV10-3 with TRBJ1-5, with a tentative D call TRBD1 (5 bases). This CDR3 is built from 15 residues. Germline V gene lookup returns CDR1 ENHRY and CDR2 SYGVKD. Trimming stripped 10 bases from V and 0 bases from J, with 16 bases between. CDR3 region: CATNNWGYSNQPQHF. In DNA form, the CDR3 reads TGTGCCACCAACAATTGGGGGTATAGCAATCAGCCCCAGCATTTT.

This clonotype was counted ten times or more. This sequence joins TRBV28 and TRBJ1-2; tentatively, D is TRBD1 (5 bases). The CDR3 extends over 17 amino acids. Trimming cost V 5 bases and J 5 bases, with 24 bases left between them. CDR1 and CDR2 from the germline V gene are MDHEN and SYDVKM. The CDR3: CASSRHLTREGWYGYTF. DNA for the CDR3: TGTGCCAGCAGTCGCCACCTTACCCGAGAGGGGTGGTATGGCTACACCTTC.

This clonotype was recorded once. This sequence joins TRBV7-9 and TRBJ2-2; weak D call: TRBD1 (6 bases). CDR3 length: 15 amino acids. V lost 7 bases and J lost 5, with 17 bases in between. Germline CDR1 reads SEHNR; CDR2 reads FQNEAQ (reference sequence). DNA of the CDR3: TGTGCCAGCACCTCTTGGGGACAAAAAACCGGGGAGCTGTTTTTT. Protein: CASTSWGQKTGELFF.

The J gene is TRBJ2-5, the V gene TRBV7-3, with unresolved D. Germline CDR1 is SGHTA and CDR2 is FQGTGA. CDR3 length equals 13 residues. V was pared by 0 bases and J by 9 bases, with 11 bases between. The CDR3: CASSLTSRTAQYF. CDR3 DNA sequence: TGTGCCAGCAGCTTAACGTCGAGGACGGCCCAGTACTTC.

In this sample, this clonotype turned up many times. CDR3 protein: CASSYSGDGEYEQYF. CDR3 nucleotides: TGTGCCAGCAGTTACTCAGGGGACGGAGAATACGAGCAGTACTTC. The gene calls are TRBV6-5 and TRBJ2-7; either TRBD1 or TRBD2 may fit D (5 bases each). Trimming cost V 0 bases and J 4 bases, with 13 bases left between them. This CDR3 comprises 15 residues. Germline CDR1 and CDR2: MNHEY and SVGAGI.

This clonotype appeared many times. This chain links TRBV6-2 or TRBV6-3 with TRBJ1-2; 7 bases map to TRBD1. CDR1 is MNHEY, CDR2 SVGEGT, per germline. This CDR3 region has 15 residues. V trimming: 2 bases; J trimming: 3 bases; junction bases outside the gene matches: 6. The CDR3 DNA reads TGTGCCAGCAGTTACAACAGGGGCCGGGACTATGGCTACACCTTC. This sequence encodes CASSYNRGRDYGYTF.

The CDR3 loop is CASSLPYRDRGREETQYF. The CDR3 nucleotides read TGTGCCAGCAGTTTACCCTATAGGGACAGGGGAAGAGAAGAGACCCAGTACTTC. The chain recombines TRBV28 with TRBJ2-5, with 10 bases that match TRBD1. J lost 3 bases, V lost 2 bases, and 12 bases had no gene match. CDR3 size: 18 residues. Germline lookup yields CDR1 MDHEN and CDR2 SYDVKM.

The CDR3 nucleotides read TGTGCCAGCAGTTCCCCGGGACAGTATGCCGAGCAGTACTTC. Translating gives CASSSPGQYAEQYF. The rearrangement uses TRBV6-5 and TRBJ2-7; 7 bases agree with TRBD1. This CDR3 has 14 amino acids. From germline, CDR1 is MNHEY and CDR2 SVGAGI. V was clipped by 4 bases and J by 6 bases; unmatched bases: 9.

This clonotype has a count of ten or more. The CDR3 is CASSQDPDNSPLHF. CDR3 DNA sequence: TGTGCCAGCAGCCAAGATCCAGATAATTCACCCCTCCACTTT. The chain carries TRBV4-2 and TRBJ1-6, with D uncertain. Germline CDR1 reads LGHNA; CDR2 reads YNFKEQ. Trimming left V 0 bases short and J 5 bases short, with 5 bases between. CDR3 length equals 14 residues.

This clonotype appeared many times. The chain has TRBV27 and TRBJ2-2, with D tentatively TRBD1 (5 bases). Germline CDR1 is MNHEY and CDR2 is SMNVEV (reference sequence). V was cut by 1 base and J by 1 base, with 10 bases left in between. The CDR3 spans 16 residues. The CDR3: CASSLFRAQNTGELFF. As DNA, the CDR3 is TGTGCCAGCAGTTTATTCAGGGCCCAGAACACCGGGGAGCTGTTTTTT.

The chain has TRBV5-4 and TRBJ2-6, with a weak D call TRBD2 (5 bases). The CDR3 runs to 16 residues. Trimming cost V 0 bases and J 4 bases, with 11 bases left between them. Germline V CDR1 and CDR2: SGHNT, YYREEE (reference sequence). The CDR3 reads CASSLEFPGGANVLTF. The CDR3 DNA reads TGTGCCAGCAGCTTGGAGTTCCCGGGAGGGGCCAACGTCCTGACTTTC.

This clonotype appeared many times. The rearrangement links TRBV7-2 to TRBJ1-2; D not resolved. Germline-derived CDR1 and CDR2 are SGHTA and FQGNSA. With 5 bases removed from V and 4 bases from J, the gap between germline ends came to 14 bases. This CDR3 is 14 amino acids long. This chain's CDR3 is CASSPYPTGYGYTF. The CDR3 bases are TGTGCCAGCAGCCCCTATCCGACCGGCTATGGCTACACCTTC. The whole variable domain, filled in from reference TRBV7-2 and TRBJ1-2, reads GAGVSQSPSNKVTEKGKDVELRCDPISGHTALYWYRQSLGQGLEFLIYFQGNSAPDKSGLPSDRFSAERTGGSVSTLTIQRTQQEDSAVYLCASSPYPTGYGYTFGSGTRLTVV.

This clonotype was observed at least ten times. V usage is TRBV9 and J usage is TRBJ2-3; D possibly uses TRBD1 or TRBD2 (5 bases each). CDR1 is SGDLS, CDR2 YYNGEE, per germline. V was cut by 10 bases and J by 5 bases, with 17 bases left in between. This CDR3 comprises 13 residues. Written as DNA, the CDR3 is TGTGCCTCCGGGACCGATGGGATAGATACGCAGTATTTT. It is translated as CASGTDGIDTQYF.

This clonotype has at least ten counts. The rearrangement links TRBV7-2 to TRBJ2-7; either TRBD1 or TRBD2 may supply D (6 bases each). Trimming took off 5 bases at V and 3 bases at J, with 17 bases between the two ends. This CDR3 has 15 amino acids. Germline lookup yields CDR1 SGHTA and CDR2 FQGNSA. CDR3 DNA: TGTGCCAGCAGCCGGCCGGGGGCTGTTAGCTACGAGCAGTACTTC. It specifies CASSRPGAVSYEQYF.

The CDR3, as DNA: TGTGCCAGCAGAAAGGACAGGGCTTTTTCGTGGACTGAAGCTTTCTTT. Amino acid sequence: CASRKDRAFSWTEAFF. V gene TRBV6-1 combines with J gene TRBJ1-1; 8 bases map to TRBD1. Germline assignment: CDR1 MNHNS and CDR2 SASEGT. After removal of 6 bases from V and 5 bases from J, the junction contained 14 bases not matched to a gene. The CDR3 covers 16 residues.

There are many counts of this clonotype. The chain links TRBV2 to TRBJ1-5; D call uncertain. In germline, CDR1 is SNHLY, CDR2 FYNNEI. V lost 8 bases to trimming and J lost 2 bases, with 10 bases between them. This CDR3 region has 13 residues. CDR3 DNA sequence: TGTGCCAGCGGTCCTCAGGGCAATCAGCCCCAGCATTTT. This encodes CASGPQGNQPQHF. The entire variable domain, with the rest obtained from reference TRBV2 and TRBJ1-5, is as follows: EPEVTQTPSHQVTQMGQEVILRCVPISNHLYFYWYRQILGQKVEFLVSFYNNEISEKSEIFDDQFSVERPDGSNFTLKIRSTKLEDSAMYFCASGPQGNQPQHFGDGTRLSIL.

A few counts support this clonotype. The chain employs TRBV28 and TRBJ2-5; 9 bases map to TRBD1. Trimming at V came to 3 bases and at J to 2 bases, leaving 4 bases not matched to a gene. CDR1 is MDHEN and CDR2 is SYDVKM in the germline V gene. The length of the CDR3 is 15 residues. CDR3 sequence (DNA): TGTGCCAGCAGTTTCGGGGGACAGGGTCAAGAGACCCAGTACTTC. Its translation is CASSFGGQGQETQYF.

This clonotype was detected ten times or more. V is TRBV18 and J is TRBJ2-5; 7 positions agree with TRBD1. The trim removed 0 bases at V and 7 bases at J, leaving 8 bases unmatched. This CDR3 spans 15 amino acids. Germline V lookup: CDR1 KGHSH, CDR2 LQKENI. CDR3 sequence reads: CASSPPDRSSATQYF. The CDR3, as DNA: TGTGCCAGCTCACCACCGGACAGGAGCTCGGCGACCCAGTACTTC.

This clonotype was found many times. The chain uses TRBV19 and TRBJ2-7, with 10 bases that match TRBD2. CDR1 is LNHDA and CDR2 is SQIVND in the germline V gene (reference sequence). The CDR3 sequence is 15 residues long. V lost 5 bases and J lost 4; bases outside the gene matches: 8. The CDR3 bases are TGTGCCAGTAGTCTCTCCAGCGGGAGGGGATACGAGCAGTACTTC. Amino acids: CASSLSSGRGYEQYF. The variable domain in full, completed from reference TRBV19 and TRBJ2-7, reads DGGITQSPKYLFRKEGQNVTLSCEQNLNHDAMYWYRQDPGQGLRLIYYSQIVNDFQKGDIAEGYSVSREKKESFPLTVTSAQKNPTAFYLCASSLSSGRGYEQYFGPGTRLTVT.

The chain carries TRBV25-1 and TRBJ2-7, with D uncertain. The V gene lost 3 bases and the J gene lost 5 bases, with 17 bases spanning the gap. CDR1 and CDR2 (germline): MGHDK, SYGVNS. There are 15 residues in the CDR3. The CDR3 DNA sequence: TGTGCCAGCAGTGACACACTCCTTGGGGTTCACGAGCAGTACTTC. Protein: CASSDTLLGVHEQYF.

Ten or more counts support this clonotype. This chain links TRBV2 with TRBJ2-4, with D uncertain. The germline CDR1 and CDR2 sequences are SNHLY and FYNNEI. This CDR3 is 14 amino acids long. V lost 2 bases to trimming and J lost 4 bases, with 9 bases between them. The chain's CDR3 is CASSERQSKNIQYF. The DNA of the CDR3 is TGTGCCAGCAGTGAAAGGCAATCAAAAAACATTCAGTACTTC.

This clonotype was counted ten times or more. A much larger clone sits a single nucleotide away, making a read error possible. The chain carries TRBV6-1 and TRBJ2-2; tentatively, D is TRBD2 (6 bases). The CDR3 sequence is 15 residues long. CDR1 MNHNS and CDR2 SASEGT come from the germline V gene. The CDR3 sequence is CASSNGHINTGGLFF. The CDR3 bases are TGTGCCAGCAGCAACGGACACATCAACACCGGGGGGCTGTTTTTT.

This chain connects TRBV12-3 or TRBV12-4 to TRBJ1-1; unclear D gene. The V gene lost 5 bases and the J gene lost 5 bases, with 9 bases spanning the gap. The CDR3 spans 12 residues. CDR3 nucleotide sequence: TGTGCCAGCAGTCGTCTGAGGACTGAAGCTTTCTTT. Translating it yields CASSRLRTEAFF.

This clonotype has at least ten counts. This chain uses TRBV20-1 with TRBJ1-5, with D maybe TRBD1 (6 bases). This CDR3 is built from 14 residues. V was trimmed by 5 bases and J by 0 bases, leaving 11 bases between them. Looked up from germline, CDR1 is DFQATT and CDR2 is SNEGSKA (reference sequence). The CDR3, as DNA: TGCAGTGCTCGAGGACAGTATAGCAATCAGCCCCAGCATTTT. Encoded protein: CSARGQYSNQPQHF.

This clonotype was observed at least ten times. The chain has TRBV6-6 and TRBJ2-6; TRBD1 is a possible D gene (5 bases). V lost 4 bases and J lost 4, with 23 bases in between. From germline, CDR1 is MNHNY and CDR2 SVGAGI (reference sequence). There are 19 residues in the CDR3. The CDR3 spells CASSSPPPGSSLGANVLTF. The CDR3 DNA reads TGTGCCAGCAGTTCCCCACCCCCAGGGTCCTCTCTCGGGGCCAACGTCCTGACTTTC.